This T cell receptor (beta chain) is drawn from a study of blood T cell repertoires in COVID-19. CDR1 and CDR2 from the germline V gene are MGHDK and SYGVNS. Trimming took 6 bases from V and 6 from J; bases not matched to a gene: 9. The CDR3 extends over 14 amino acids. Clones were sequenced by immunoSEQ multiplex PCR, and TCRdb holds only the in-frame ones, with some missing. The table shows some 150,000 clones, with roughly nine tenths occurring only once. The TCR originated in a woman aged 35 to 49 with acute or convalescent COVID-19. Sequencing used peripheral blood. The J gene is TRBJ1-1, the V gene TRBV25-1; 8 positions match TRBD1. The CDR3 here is CASRGGQEAPEAFF. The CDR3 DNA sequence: TGTGCCAGCAGAGGGGGACAGGAAGCCCCTGAAGCTTTCTTT.